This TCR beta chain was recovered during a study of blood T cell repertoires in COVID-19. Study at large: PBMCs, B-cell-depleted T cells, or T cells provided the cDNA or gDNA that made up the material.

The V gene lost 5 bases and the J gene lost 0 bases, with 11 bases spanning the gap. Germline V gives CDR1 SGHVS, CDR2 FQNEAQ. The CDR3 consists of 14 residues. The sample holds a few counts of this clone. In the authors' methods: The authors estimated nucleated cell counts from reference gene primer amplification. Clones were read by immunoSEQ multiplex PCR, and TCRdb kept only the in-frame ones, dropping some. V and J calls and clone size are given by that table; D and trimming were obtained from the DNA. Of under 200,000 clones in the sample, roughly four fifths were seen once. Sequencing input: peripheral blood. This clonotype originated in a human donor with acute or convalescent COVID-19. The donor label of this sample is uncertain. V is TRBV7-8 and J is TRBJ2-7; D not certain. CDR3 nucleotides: TGTGCCAGCAGCCCTACAGAGAGCTCCTACGAGCAGTACTTC. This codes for CASSPTESSYEQYF.